The entry that follows covers one TCR beta chain sequence. The sample comes from a study of tumor-infiltrating lymphocytes in primary liver carcinoma. The CDR3 consists of 16 residues. J gave up 2 bases and V 5 bases, and 9 bases lay outside the gene matches. In germline, CDR1 is SGHAT, CDR2 FQDESV (reference sequence). Co-extracting RNA and DNA was done with 20-30 mg of unsorted bulk tissue as input. The researchers produced TCR beta cDNA from approximately 460 ng total RNA with a constant-region primer. Slightly modified ARM-PCR, run as three nested multiplex PCR rounds, produced the TCR beta libraries. PCR rounds one and two used TRBV1-TRBV30 forward primers with a C-beta reverse primer for 9 to 10 cycles each. One entry per CDR3 protein results from TCRdb running MiXCR on the multiplex PCR reads. There are some 87,000 distinct CDR3 sequences in the sample; less than 75% occur only once, and around 27% lies in the top ten.

The sequenced sample consisted of tumor-adjacent normal liver tissue. This TCR came from a man aged 40-49 years with primary liver carcinoma and hepatitis B virus infection. The chain joins TRBV11-1 to TRBJ2-3; 8 bases match TRBD2. This CDR3 is CASSLWTSKVTDTQYF. CDR3 sequence (DNA): TGTGCCAGCAGCCTCTGGACTAGCAAGGTCACAGATACGCAGTATTTT.